Listed below are T cell receptor beta chains from one sample, sequenced in a study of T cell responses to AZD1222 COVID-19 vaccine. The assay was immunoSEQ multiplex PCR, and TCRdb's table has in-frame clones only and misses some. This table holds 60,000 to 75,000 clones, more than 60% found once. This material consisted of peripheral blood, taken 28 days after the second AZD1222 dose. The receptors originated from an adult who received the AZD1222 COVID-19 vaccine. CDR3s include the opening cysteine and the closing phenylalanine or tryptophan. The order of the fields is J gene, V gene, clone size, D gene, CDR3 protein, CDR3 DNA. D genes are given only for firm matches. Size values are once, few and many counts, or a class for expanded clones, and some rows have none.

TRBJ2-1	TRBV9	NA	TRBD2	CASSDGGVGNEQFF	TGTGCCAGCAGCGATGGGGGGGTAGGAAATGAGCAGTTCTTC
TRBJ1-4	TRBV6-5	once	NA	CASSYSSANEKLFF	TGTGCCAGCAGTTACTCTTCAGCTAATGAAAAACTGTTTTTT
TRBJ2-3	TRBV7-2	NA	NA	CASSSRPGVDSTQYF	TGTGCCAGCAGCTCTCGACCCGGAGTAGATAGTACGCAGTATTTT
TRBJ2-7	TRBV7-9	NA	NA	CASSLDGVGQYF	TGTGCCAGCAGCTTAGATGGGGTCGGGCAGTACTTC
TRBJ1-5	TRBV7-2	NA	NA	CASSQQADQPQHF	TGTGCCAGCAGCCAACAGGCCGATCAGCCCCAGCATTTT
TRBJ1-1	TRBV5-1	few	NA	CASSFFGERKMNTEAFF	TGCGCCAGCAGCTTTTTCGGGGAGCGCAAGATGAACACTGAAGCTTTCTTT
TRBJ1-5	TRBV12-5	NA	TRBD1	CASGSPRTGGSQHF	TGTGCTAGTGGTTCTCCCCGGACAGGGGGTAGCCAGCATTTT
TRBJ2-3	TRBV9	medium-sized	NA	CASSVAADTQYF	TGTGCCAGCAGCGTAGCGGCAGATACGCAGTATTTT
TRBJ1-4	TRBV6-5	NA	NA	CASTTPRRGNEKLFF	TGTGCCAGCACCACTCCTCGTCGGGGTAACGAAAAACTGTTTTTT
TRBJ1-2	TRBV19	NA	NA	CASSVDDTSYGYTF	TGTGCCAGTAGTGTGGACGATACGAGCTATGGCTACACCTTC
TRBJ2-2	TRBV19	few	NA	CASSIGGELFF	TGTGCCAGTAGTATTGGCGGGGAGCTGTTTTTT
TRBJ1-1	TRBV11-2	NA	TRBD1	CASSRGRGGRTEAFF	TGTGCCAGCAGCAGGGGGCGCGGGGGACGCACTGAAGCTTTCTTT
TRBJ1-5	TRBV6-4	few	NA	CASSENRGQPQHF	TGTGCCAGCAGTGAAAATCGGGGTCAGCCCCAGCATTTT
TRBJ2-5	TRBV10-1	NA	NA	CASSERRLETQYF	TGCGCCAGCAGTGAACGGCGGTTAGAGACCCAGTACTTC
TRBJ2-2	TRBV19	NA	NA	CASSIRVTGELFF	TGTGCCAGTAGTATAAGGGTGACGGGTGAGCTGTTTTTT
TRBJ2-1	TRBV7-6	NA	TRBD2	CASSLVSGGGNEQFF	TGTGCCAGCAGCTTAGTAAGCGGGGGGGGGAATGAGCAGTTCTTC
TRBJ1-6	TRBV19	NA	TRBD1	CASGQGPSYNSPLHF	TGTGCCAGCGGACAGGGGCCTTCCTATAATTCACCCCTCCACTTT
TRBJ1-2	TRBV12-5	NA	TRBD1	CASGPGQGAYGYTF	TGTGCTAGTGGCCCGGGACAGGGAGCCTATGGCTACACCTTC
TRBJ2-5	TRBV15	once	NA	CATSRDWGKETQYF	TGTGCCACCAGCAGAGACTGGGGGAAGGAGACCCAGTACTTC
TRBJ1-4	TRBV24-1	NA	NA	CATSDGDKGDEKLFF	TGTGCCACCAGTGACGGGGACAAGGGGGATGAAAAACTGTTTTTT
TRBJ2-1	TRBV6-5	NA	NA	CASSRDYYRNNEQFF	TGTGCCAGCAGTCGCGATTATTATCGTAACAATGAGCAGTTCTTC
TRBJ1-1	TRBV3-1/TRBV3-2	NA	NA	CASSQENAKNTEAFF	TGTGCCAGCAGCCAAGAGAACGCCAAGAACACTGAAGCTTTCTTT
TRBJ1-1	TRBV14	NA	NA	CASSPSLAMNTEAFF	TGTGCCAGCAGCCCCTCGTTGGCCATGAACACTGAAGCTTTCTTT
TRBJ2-1	TRBV4-2	few	NA	CASSRFAGTTGTEQFF	TGTGCCAGCAGCCGGTTCGCCGGGACGACGGGGACTGAGCAGTTCTTC
TRBJ1-1	TRBV21-1	NA	NA	CASSIELRSTEAFF	TGTGCCAGCAGCATTGAGTTGAGGTCCACTGAAGCTTTCTTT
TRBJ1-5	TRBV5-5	NA	NA	CASSSQGRGGQPQHF	TGTGCCAGCAGCAGCCAGGGGAGGGGAGGTCAGCCCCAGCATTTT
TRBJ2-2	TRBV7-2	NA	NA	CASSPPGAGSSGELFF	TGTGCCAGCAGCCCCCCCGGGGCAGGGTCATCCGGGGAGCTGTTTTTT
TRBJ2-5	TRBV11-3	once	TRBD2	CASSSGGARETQYF	TGTGCCAGCAGCTCCGGGGGGGCCCGGGAGACCCAGTACTTC
TRBJ2-3	TRBV9	once	NA	CASSSTGVLQYF	TGTGCCAGCAGCTCCACGGGGGTCCTTCAGTATTTT
TRBJ2-3	TRBV7-2	NA	NA	CASSSDYLRTDTQYF	TGTGCCAGCAGCTCCGACTATCTCCGCACAGATACGCAGTATTTT
TRBJ1-4	TRBV30	NA	NA	CAWGRDGEKLFF	TGTGCCTGGGGCCGGGATGGTGAAAAACTGTTTTTT
TRBJ1-5	TRBV19	NA	NA	CASSIDGSGGNQPQHF	TGTGCCAGTAGTATAGATGGGTCCGGCGGCAATCAGCCCCAGCATTTT
TRBJ1-5	TRBV27	NA	NA	CASSLNGGPQHF	TGTGCCAGCAGTCTAAACGGGGGGCCCCAGCATTTT
TRBJ1-2	TRBV2	once	NA	CASSSQQRANYGYTF	TGTGCCAGCAGTTCACAGCAACGGGCTAACTATGGCTACACCTTC
TRBJ1-1	TRBV28	NA	TRBD1	CASSLVGGTGWTEAFF	TGTGCCAGCAGTTTAGTGGGGGGGACAGGGTGGACTGAAGCTTTCTTT
TRBJ2-1	TRBV6-6	NA	TRBD2	CASSPNGAGGPANEQFF	TGTGCCAGCAGTCCCAACGGGGCGGGGGGCCCGGCGAATGAGCAGTTCTTC
TRBJ2-5	TRBV28	NA	NA	CASSIPRETQYF	TGTGCCAGCAGTATCCCCAGGGAGACCCAGTACTTC
TRBJ1-5	TRBV5-1	NA	TRBD1	CASSPQGVGQPQHF	TGCGCCAGCAGCCCACAGGGGGTTGGTCAGCCCCAGCATTTT
TRBJ2-1	TRBV11-3	NA	NA	CASSSRGTEYNEQFF	TGTGCCAGCAGCTCACGGGGGACGGAATACAATGAGCAGTTCTTC
TRBJ2-7	TRBV28	NA	NA	CASSLKGGTHSSYEQYF	TGTGCCAGCAGTCTAAAGGGGGGCACCCACAGCTCCTACGAGCAGTACTTC
TRBJ2-5	TRBV6-5	once	NA	CASSYFGTQQETQYF	TGTGCCAGCAGTTACTTCGGGACACAGCAAGAGACCCAGTACTTC
TRBJ1-1	TRBV30	NA	NA	CAGGRAGNTEAFF	TGTGCCGGGGGCAGGGCAGGGAACACTGAAGCTTTCTTT
TRBJ1-1	TRBV5-6	NA	NA	CASSFTGRTEAFF	TGTGCCAGCAGCTTTACAGGGAGGACTGAAGCTTTCTTT
TRBJ2-3	TRBV6-6	NA	NA	CASSPRANTDTQYF	TGTGCCAGCAGCCCCAGGGCGAACACAGATACGCAGTATTTT
TRBJ1-3	TRBV7-2	NA	NA	CASSQGDPRSGNTIYF	TGTGCCAGCAGTCAAGGGGACCCCCGCTCTGGAAACACCATATATTTT